This T cell receptor (beta chain) was found in a study of cytomegalovirus exposure and HLA in healthy donors. Assay: immunoSEQ multiplex PCR; the TCRdb copy retains only in-frame clones and omits some. The data contain 120,000 or so clones, about 92% of them seen just once; the ten biggest clones take up under 2%. With 4 bases clipped from V and 4 bases from J, the junction kept 7 bases outside the gene matches. Per the germline V gene, CDR1 is SGHDT and CDR2 is YYEEEE. This CDR3 region has 15 residues. The sequence was obtained from a woman in her late teens or twenties in good health and CMV-seronegative. The chain combines TRBV5-6 with TRBJ2-3; 9 bases fit TRBD1. The specimen was PBMCs. CDR3 amino acids: CASSPGTGTADTQYF. In DNA, the CDR3 is TGTGCCAGCAGCCCCGGGACAGGGACAGCAGATACGCAGTATTTT.